This T cell receptor beta chain was found in a study of early stage breast cancer tumors. Across the study: Invasive lobular carcinomas made up about 30% of the 12 ER+/PR+/HER2- tumors. Each sample averaged approximately 9.9-fold read coverage. Study-level results: Most shared enriched TCRB sequences were commonly generated ones.

The data were produced by immunoSEQ multiplex PCR, yet TCRdb's version contains in-frame clones alone and is incomplete. The sample yields about 5,000 clones, 64% seen once. Remarks on this clone: No antigen is known for it.

The ends were cut back, 2 bases at V and 2 bases at J, with 17 bases in the middle. Germline values: CDR1 WSHSY, CDR2 SAAADI. This CDR3 is 17 amino acids long. This sequence joins TRBV10-2 and TRBJ2-3, with D tentatively TRBD2 (5 bases). Sequenced material: breast tumor tissue. The origin of this receptor is a person aged 50-59 years with breast cancer. The CDR3 loop is CASSEDISGLTTDTQYF. The CDR3 DNA reads as TGCGCCAGCAGTGAGGATATAAGTGGACTGACCACAGATACGCAGTATTTT.